These 5 T cell receptor beta chains originate from one sample sequenced in a study of regulatory T cells in long-lasting Graves disease. Relying on iRepertoire HTBI primers and Arm-PCR of CDR3 regions, the team built TCR beta libraries. TCRdb reprocessed the multiplex PCR reads via MiXCR and lists one record per CDR3 protein. This table has around 460,000 distinct CDR3 sequences, less than 25% appearing once. Time point described: persistent/refractory GD, antithyroid drugs over 5 years with positive TRAb. Scientists built the TCR library using RNA that was extracted from PBMCs. The sample in question was peripheral blood mononuclear cells (PBMCs), obtained when the disease was refractory, from a patient treated with antithyroid drugs. These receptor sequences come from a female donor with Graves disease.

This clonotype has ten or more counts. The genes are TRBV6-1 and TRBJ1-1, with TRBD1 identical over 7 bases. The CDR3 has 14 residues. The ends lost 5 bases at V and 0 bases at J; junction bases unmatched: 3. The germline V gene has CDR1 MNHNS and CDR2 SASEGT. In DNA, the CDR3 is TGTGCCAGCAGTCCCGGGACAGTGAACACTGAAGCTTTCTTT. Protein sequence: CASSPGTVNTEAFF.

At least ten counts were recorded for this clonotype. CDR3 sequence: CASSYRTGGLEQYF. The CDR3 DNA is TGTGCCAGCAGTTATCGGACAGGGGGCCTGGAGCAGTACTTC. The rearrangement uses TRBV27 and TRBJ2-7; 11 positions match TRBD1. This CDR3 has 14 amino acids. Germline CDR1 and CDR2: MNHEY and SMNVEV (reference sequence). Losses at the gene ends were 4 bases for V and 7 bases for J; bases not matched to a gene: 6.

The chain recombines TRBV20-1 with TRBJ2-7; no definite D call. Between the trimmed V and J ends, which lost 2 bases and 2 bases, there was a span of 10 bases. Germline V gene data show CDR1 as DFQATT and CDR2 as SNEGSKA (reference sequence). The CDR3 loop spans 13 amino acids. CDR3 DNA sequence: TGCAGTGCTAGAAGGGTTGGGCCCTACGAGCAGTACTTC. Its protein product is CSARRVGPYEQYF.

There are a few counts of this clonotype. V gene TRBV25-1 combines with J gene TRBJ1-1; D is perhaps TRBD1 (5 bases). This CDR3 contains 13 residues. Germline V gives CDR1 MGHDK, CDR2 SYGVNS. With 6 bases removed from V and 6 bases from J, the gap between germline ends came to 14 bases. The CDR3 bases are TGTGCCAGCAGAGACAGCGGCGACGCTGAAGCTTTCTTT. This gives the protein CASRDSGDAEAFF.

The sample holds many counts of this clonotype. The chain carries TRBV7-9 and TRBJ2-7, with a tentative D call TRBD1 (6 bases). V was cut by 4 bases and J by 7 bases, with 14 bases left in between. From germline, CDR1 is SEHNR and CDR2 FQNEAQ (reference sequence). This CDR3 contains 13 residues. The chain's CDR3 is CASSYDPRGEQYF. CDR3 nucleotides: TGTGCCAGCAGCTACGACCCAAGGGGGGAGCAGTACTTC.